This TCR beta chain was sequenced for a study of control samples from healthy donors and cancer patients. Using immunoSEQ multiplex PCR, the repertoire was profiled, and TCRdb retains in-frame clones only, with some absent. The sample contains under 200,000 clones, approximately 92% of which appear only once. V was trimmed by 1 base and J by 7 bases, leaving 17 bases between them. In germline, CDR1 is SQVTM, CDR2 ANQGSEA. The CDR3 is made up of 15 amino acids. The sample comprised blood. The chain combines TRBV29-1 with TRBJ2-1, with D tentatively TRBD1 (6 bases). The receptor's source is a woman in her sixties or seventies in good health. The CDR3 DNA sequence: TGCAGCGTTGAAGTGGTACAGGGTTCCCTTAATGAGCAGTTCTTC. Translation: CSVEVVQGSLNEQFF.